Listed below are T cell receptor beta chains from one sample, sequenced in a study of cytomegalovirus exposure and HLA in healthy donors. Repertoires were generated with immunoSEQ multiplex PCR, while TCRdb's copy carries only in-frame clones and drops some. The sample shows under 200,000 clones, approximately 76% of them seen only once. The specimen was PBMCs. These receptors were collected from a man in his 60s in good health and CMV-seronegative. Both conserved end residues are part of each CDR3. Fields, in order: clone size, J gene, D gene, V gene, CDR3 DNA, CDR3 protein. A D gene is named only where the DNA matches it firmly. Expanded clones get a size class; other rows say once, few or many, or leave the size out.

>once|TRBJ2-1|-|TRBV9
TGTGCCAGCACCACGTGGGGTAGCGGTTCCTACAATGAGCAGTTCTTC
CASTTWGSGSYNEQFF
>-|TRBJ1-2|TRBD1|TRBV7-2
TGTGCCAGCAGCTTATCGTCAGGGGGCCAATATGGCTACACCTTC
CASSLSSGGQYGYTF
>-|TRBJ1-4|TRBD1|TRBV5-4
TGTGCCAGCAGCTTGGCTGCGGGACAGGGGCGTGAAAAACTGTTTTTT
CASSLAAGQGREKLFF
>-|TRBJ1-2|-|TRBV5-6
TGTGCCAGCAGCTTGGGAGTCCGGGGTGGGGAGACCTATGGCTACACCTTC
CASSLGVRGGETYGYTF
>-|TRBJ1-1|-|TRBV19
TGTGCCAGTAGCGGGAGCCAGAACACTGAAGCTTTCTTT
CASSGSQNTEAFF
>few|TRBJ2-3|-|TRBV7-8
TGTGCCAGCAGCTTAGGAGTCTTAGATACGCAGTATTTT
CASSLGVLDTQYF
>-|TRBJ2-1|TRBD2|TRBV18
TGTGCCAGCTCACCATCTTATGGCGGGGGGAATAACCATGAGCAGTTCTTC
CASSPSYGGGNNHEQFF
>-|TRBJ2-1|TRBD2|TRBV27
TGTGCCAGCAGTCCTTGGACTAGCGGCGTTAAACCTCACAATGAGCAGTTCTTC
CASSPWTSGVKPHNEQFF
>-|TRBJ2-3|-|TRBV30
TGTGCCTGGAGTGTATCAGCAGATACGCAGTATTTT
CAWSVSADTQYF
>-|TRBJ2-7|TRBD1|TRBV27
TGTGCCAGCAGTTTATCTATTGGGGGACAGGAAAGGCAGTACTTC
CASSLSIGGQERQYF
>few|TRBJ2-5|-|TRBV27
TGTGCCAGCAGTCCCCGTGGAGGGGCGCCTGAGACCCAGTACTTC
CASSPRGGAPETQYF
>-|TRBJ2-7|-|TRBV4-2
TGTGCCAGCAGCCAAGAACGACATTCCTACGAGCAGTACTTC
CASSQERHSYEQYF
>-|TRBJ1-2|-|TRBV13
TGTGCCAGCAGCTTATGGGGGCCCGGTCGAGGCTACACCTTC
CASSLWGPGRGYTF
>-|TRBJ2-7|TRBD2|TRBV15
TGTGCCACCAGCGCCGGGAGGAGCTCCTACGAGCAGTACTTC
CATSAGRSSYEQYF
>-|TRBJ2-7|-|TRBV7-9
TGTGCCAGCAGCTTAGGGTCTTCGAGGCAGGGCTACGAGCAGTACTTC
CASSLGSSRQGYEQYF
>-|TRBJ2-1|-|TRBV19
TGTGCCAGTAGTATAGGCGGGACGGAGTACAATGAGCAGTTCTTC
CASSIGGTEYNEQFF
>-|TRBJ1-5|-|TRBV7-9
TGTGCCAGCAGCTTAGCGGCGGTTGGACCCCAGCATTTT
CASSLAAVGPQHF
>-|TRBJ1-1|-|TRBV19
TGTGCCAGTAGTATAGTCCCTTTTGAAGCTTTCTTT
CASSIVPFEAFF
>-|TRBJ2-2|TRBD1|TRBV5-1
TGCGCCACGCATCCAGGGGGTGGCGGGGAGCTGTTTTTT
CATHPGGGGELFF
>few|TRBJ2-2|-|TRBV9
TGTGCCAGCAGCGTAGGTGAAAAAGAGGCCGGGGAGCTGTTTTTT
CASSVGEKEAGELFF
>-|TRBJ2-7|TRBD2|TRBV7-2
TGTGCCAGCAGCTTATGGACTAGAGATGGCGAGCAGTACTTC
CASSLWTRDGEQYF
>few|TRBJ1-3|-|TRBV9
TGTGCCAGCAGCGTGGGGCTGAATGGAAACACCATATATTTT
CASSVGLNGNTIYF
>few|TRBJ2-3|TRBD1|TRBV10-1
TGCGCCAGCAGCCTCGGACAGGGAGGCGCAGATACGCAGTATTTT
CASSLGQGGADTQYF
>-|TRBJ1-1|-|TRBV7-2
TGTGCCAGCAGCCCGCCGGATCGCGGAGCTTTCTTT
CASSPPDRGAFF
>few|TRBJ2-1|-|TRBV30
TGTGCCTGGAGTGTAAAGGCGGGCTTGACAGAGCAGTTCTTC
CAWSVKAGLTEQFF
>-|TRBJ2-3|-|TRBV27
TGTGCCAGCAGTTTATTGGCTAGCCGGACAGATACGCAGTATTTT
CASSLLASRTDTQYF
>-|TRBJ2-5|-|TRBV29-1
TGCAGCGTTGAAGATGCCAGGGTTCGGGAGACCCAGTACTTC
CSVEDARVRETQYF
>-|TRBJ2-1|TRBD2|TRBV27
TGTGCCAGCAGTCCTAGCGGGGCCTACAATGAGCAGTTCTTC
CASSPSGAYNEQFF
>few|TRBJ1-2|TRBD1|TRBV11-2
TGTGCCAGCAGCTTGTCCGGGACAGGGATGGATGGCTACACCTTC
CASSLSGTGMDGYTF